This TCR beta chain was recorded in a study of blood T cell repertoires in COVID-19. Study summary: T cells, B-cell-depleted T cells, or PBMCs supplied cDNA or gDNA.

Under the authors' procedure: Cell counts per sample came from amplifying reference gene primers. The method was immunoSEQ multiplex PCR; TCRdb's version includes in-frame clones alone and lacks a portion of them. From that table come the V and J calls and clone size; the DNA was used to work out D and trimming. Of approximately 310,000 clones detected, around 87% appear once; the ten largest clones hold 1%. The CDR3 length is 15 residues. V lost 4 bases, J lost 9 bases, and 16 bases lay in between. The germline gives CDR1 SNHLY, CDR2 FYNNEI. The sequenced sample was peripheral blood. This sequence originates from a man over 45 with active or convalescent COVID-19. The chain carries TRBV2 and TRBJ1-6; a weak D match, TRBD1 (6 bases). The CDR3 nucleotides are TGTGCCAGCAGTGCTGGGCCAGGGGCGAGTTCACCCCTCCACTTT. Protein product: CASSAGPGASSPLHF.